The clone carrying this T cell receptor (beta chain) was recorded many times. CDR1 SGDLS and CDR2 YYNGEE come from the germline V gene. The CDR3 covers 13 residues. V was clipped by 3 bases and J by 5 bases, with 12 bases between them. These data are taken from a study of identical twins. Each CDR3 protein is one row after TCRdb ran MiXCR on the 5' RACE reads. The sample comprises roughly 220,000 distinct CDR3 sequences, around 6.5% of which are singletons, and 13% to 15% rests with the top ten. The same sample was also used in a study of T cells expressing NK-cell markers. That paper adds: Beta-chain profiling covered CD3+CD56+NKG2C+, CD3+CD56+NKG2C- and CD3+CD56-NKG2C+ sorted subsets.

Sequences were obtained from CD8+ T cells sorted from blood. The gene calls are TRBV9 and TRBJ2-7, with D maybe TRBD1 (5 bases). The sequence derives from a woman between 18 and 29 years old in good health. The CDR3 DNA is TGTGCCAGCAGCGCCCCCGGCAGGGACGAGCAGTACTTC. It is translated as CASSAPGRDEQYF.